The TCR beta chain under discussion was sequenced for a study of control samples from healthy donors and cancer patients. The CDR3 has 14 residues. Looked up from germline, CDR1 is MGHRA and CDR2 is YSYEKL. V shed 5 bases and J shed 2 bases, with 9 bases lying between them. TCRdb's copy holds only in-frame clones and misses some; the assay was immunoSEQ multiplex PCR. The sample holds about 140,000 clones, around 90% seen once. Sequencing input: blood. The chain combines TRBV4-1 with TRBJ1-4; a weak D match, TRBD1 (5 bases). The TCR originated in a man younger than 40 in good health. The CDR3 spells CASSGGVTNEKLFF. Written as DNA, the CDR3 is TGCGCCAGCAGCGGAGGGGTGACTAATGAAAAACTGTTTTTT.